This TCR beta chain was sequenced during a study of blood T cell repertoires in COVID-19. Study-wide background: Specimens from acute and convalescent COVID-19 originated in the United States, Italy and Spain. The analysed material was cDNA or gDNA that came from T cells, B-cell-depleted T cells, or PBMCs.

Produced via immunoSEQ multiplex PCR; TCRdb's table is partial and in-frame only. The sample lists fewer than 350,000 clones, roughly 88% occurring once. This CDR3 is built from 15 residues. Trimming removed 2 bases from V and 3 bases from J, with 11 bases in between. The germline gives CDR1 LGHNT, CDR2 FRNRAP. The sample was peripheral blood. The chain joins TRBV12-5 to TRBJ2-1, with a weak D call TRBD2 (6 bases). This sequence was found in a man younger than 35 with active or convalescent COVID-19. The CDR3 DNA sequence: TGTGCTAGTGGTTTGACCGGGGGAGACTACAATGAGCAGTTCTTC. Translation: CASGLTGGDYNEQFF.